Shown below are 24 T cell receptor beta chains from a single sample sequenced in a study of neoadjuvant anti-PD-1 for oral cavity cancer. Method: immunoSEQ multiplex PCR; TCRdb's copy keeps in-frame clones and lacks some. Found here are over 11,000 clones, about 64% of them singletons; the top ten hold 3% to 3.5%. The source was PBMCs, collected before nivolumab (anti-PD-1) treatment. The origin of the receptors is a person aged 35 to 85 with oral cavity squamous cell carcinoma.

The chain has TRBV4-1 and TRBJ2-7, with 12 bases lining up with TRBD1. The CDR3 contains 15 residues. CDR1 and CDR2 (germline): MGHRA, YSYEKL. The V gene end was trimmed by 1 base and the J gene end by 5 bases; junction bases not matched to a gene: 3. The CDR3 DNA reads as TGCGCCAGCAGCCAAGGGGACAGGGGGCTCGACGAGCAGTACTTC. Translated: CASSQGDRGLDEQYF.

The chain employs TRBV5-4 and TRBJ2-7, with D unclear. This CDR3 is built from 12 residues. V was shortened by 0 bases and J by 5 bases, with 6 bases between the two germline ends. Germline V gene lookup returns CDR1 SGHNT and CDR2 YYREEE (reference sequence). The CDR3 DNA reads TGTGCCAGCAGCTTGGTACAGAACGAGCAGTACTTC. This codes for CASSLVQNEQYF.

This sequence joins TRBV11-2 and TRBJ1-1; TRBD1 is a possible D gene (5 bases). This CDR3 contains 16 residues. Germline lookup yields CDR1 SGHAT and CDR2 FQNNGV. Between the trimmed V and J ends, which lost 5 bases and 1 base, there was a span of 17 bases. The CDR3 DNA sequence: TGTGCCAGCAGCCTCCCGTGGGGGAATCGGAACACTGAAGCTTTCTTT. Protein sequence: CASSLPWGNRNTEAFF.

The chain employs TRBV19 and TRBJ1-1; D not certain. The length of the CDR3 is 14 residues. Germline values: CDR1 LNHDA, CDR2 SQIVND (reference sequence). V lost 1 base and J lost 6, with 12 bases in between. CDR3 sequence (DNA): TGTGCCAGTAGTATAGGACAAGGATTTCCTGAAGCTTTCTTT. Protein: CASSIGQGFPEAFF.

This clone has just a few counts. This chain uses TRBV18 with TRBJ1-6; D unclear. V was pared by 0 bases and J by 7 bases, with 7 bases between. CDR1 KGHSH and CDR2 LQKENI come from the germline V gene. The CDR3 runs to 14 residues. The CDR3 DNA reads as TGTGCCAGCTCACCACCCCCGGCCAATTCACCCCTCCACTTT. This codes for CASSPPPANSPLHF.

The chain couples TRBV25-1 to TRBJ2-3, with 8 bases identical to TRBD2. The germline CDR1 and CDR2 sequences are MGHDK and SYGVNS. CDR3 length equals 15 residues. Losses at the gene ends were 4 bases for V and 3 bases for J; bases not matched to a gene: 6. Here the CDR3 DNA reads TGTGCCAGCAGTGTACTAGCGGAAGGGACAGATACGCAGTATTTT. Translating it yields CASSVLAEGTDTQYF.

Only one count was recorded for this clone. The V call is TRBV6-1, the J call TRBJ1-2; tentative D call: TRBD1 (5 bases). Germline loops: CDR1 MNHNS, CDR2 SASEGT. The V end was cut by 5 bases, the J end by 4 bases, with 11 bases between. The length of the CDR3 is 13 residues. CDR3 nucleotides: TGTGCCAGCAGTCTGGACAAGTTCTATGGCTACACCTTC. Translating gives CASSLDKFYGYTF.

The rearrangement uses TRBV6-1 and TRBJ1-2; perhaps TRBD1 as D (5 bases). CDR1 is MNHNS and CDR2 is SASEGT in the germline V gene. The CDR3 covers 14 residues. V shed 0 bases and J shed 6 bases, with 11 bases lying between them. The CDR3 region has the DNA TGTGCCAGCAGTGAAGCGGGGCAGGGAGATGGCTACACCTTC. It yields the protein CASSEAGQGDGYTF.

The chain uses TRBV28 and TRBJ2-1, with 9 bases aligning to TRBD1. The CDR3 contains 16 residues. Germline V gene sequence: CDR1 MDHEN, CDR2 SYDVKM. V shed 1 base, J shed 9 bases, and the junction held 10 bases outside the gene matches. CDR3: CASSLLGTGLLGEQFF. In DNA form, the CDR3 reads TGTGCCAGCAGTTTATTAGGGACAGGGTTATTGGGTGAGCAGTTCTTC. Full variable domain (missing parts from reference TRBV28 and TRBJ2-1): DVKVTQSSRYLVKRTGEKVFLECVQDMDHENMFWYRQDPGLGLRLIYFSYDVKMKEKGDIPEGYSVSREKKERFSLILESASTNQTSMYLCASSLLGTGLLGEQFFGPGTRLTVL.

The chain employs TRBV5-6 and TRBJ1-4; 7 bases map to TRBD1. The CDR3 runs 17 residues. Germline V gene data show CDR1 as SGHDT and CDR2 as YYEEEE. The V gene end was trimmed by 0 bases and the J gene end by 8 bases; junction bases not matched to a gene: 13. CDR3 coding DNA: TGTGCCAGCAGCTTGGTGGCAGGGGGGGTTTTAAAGGAAAAACTGTTTTTT. Translating gives CASSLVAGGVLKEKLFF. Filled out from reference TRBV5-6 and TRBJ1-4, the complete variable domain reads DAGVTQSPTHLIKTRGQQVTLRCSPKSGHDTVSWYQQALGQGPQFIFQYYEEEERQRGNFPDRFSGHQFPNYSSELNVNALLLGDSALYLCASSLVAGGVLKEKLFFGSGTQLSVL.

This rearrangement joins TRBV11-2 to TRBJ2-4; 7 bases fit TRBD2. The CDR3 totals 12 residues. V shed 3 bases, J shed 13 bases, and the junction held 6 bases outside the gene matches. The germline V gene encodes CDR1 SGHAT and CDR2 FQNNGV. The CDR3 nucleotides are TGTGCCAGCAGCTTTTGGGCGGGAGTCCAGTACTTC. Translation: CASSFWAGVQYF.

The gene calls are TRBV9 and TRBJ2-5, with D perhaps TRBD1 (5 bases). The CDR3 consists of 13 residues. Germline V gives CDR1 SGDLS, CDR2 YYNGEE. V was pared by 0 bases and J by 5 bases, with 8 bases between. In DNA, the CDR3 is TGTGCCAGCAGCGTAGGGACAATGGAGACCCAGTACTTC. Protein product: CASSVGTMETQYF.

The chain's CDR3 is CASSYFWLPNRGRESGELFF. The CDR3 DNA follows: TGCGCCAGCAGTTATTTTTGGCTACCAAACAGGGGGCGTGAATCCGGGGAGCTGTTTTTT. The chain has TRBV5-1 and TRBJ2-2, with 9 bases matching TRBD1. The CDR3 totals 20 residues. J gave up 6 bases and V 5 bases, and 23 bases lay outside the gene matches. CDR1 SGHRS and CDR2 YFSETQ come from the germline V gene.

The chain has TRBV28 and TRBJ1-2; D is uncertain. This CDR3 comprises 14 residues. V was trimmed by 3 bases and J by 5 bases, leaving 13 bases between them. Germline loops: CDR1 MDHEN, CDR2 SYDVKM. The CDR3 sequence is CASSFADLSYGYTF. The CDR3 DNA is TGTGCCAGCAGTTTTGCCGATCTGAGTTATGGCTACACCTTC.

The chain employs TRBV4-1 and TRBJ1-2; no firm D call. CDR3 size: 15 residues. Germline lookup yields CDR1 MGHRA and CDR2 YSYEKL. The ends were cut back, 0 bases at V and 1 base at J, with 9 bases in the middle. For the CDR3, the DNA is TGCGCCAGCAGCCAAGATCGCATTCTTAACTATGGCTACACCTTC. Amino acids: CASSQDRILNYGYTF.

V and J are TRBV2 and TRBJ2-1, with TRBD2 matching over 8 bases. The ends lost 6 bases at V and 0 bases at J; junction bases unmatched: 13. Germline CDR1 and CDR2: SNHLY and FYNNEI. The CDR3 runs 18 residues. The chain's CDR3 is CASRNSGGLASSYNEQFF. The CDR3 DNA reads as TGTGCCAGCAGAAACAGCGGGGGATTAGCGAGCTCCTACAATGAGCAGTTCTTC.

This clone was seen a handful of times. The J gene is TRBJ2-2, the V gene TRBV5-1; D is tentatively TRBD1 or TRBD2 (5 bases each). The CDR3 covers 16 residues. Germline CDR1 SGHRS, CDR2 YFSETQ. Trimming stripped 1 base from V and 0 bases from J, with 10 bases between. CDR3: CASSLSGRANTGELFF. In DNA form, the CDR3 reads TGCGCCAGCAGCTTGTCGGGACGTGCGAACACCGGGGAGCTGTTTTTT.

This clone was found a few times. J is TRBJ1-1 and V is TRBV6-6; D ambiguous. V lost 6 bases to trimming and J lost 4 bases, with 18 bases between them. Germline loops: CDR1 MNHNY, CDR2 SVGAGI (reference sequence). The CDR3 is made up of 15 amino acids. The CDR3 protein is CASSPFSRRRTEAFF. DNA for the CDR3: TGTGCCAGCAGCCCGTTTTCCCGGAGGCGCACTGAAGCTTTCTTT.

The chain combines TRBV4-1 with TRBJ1-4, with D tentatively TRBD1 (5 bases). The V and J ends lost 8 bases and 8 bases respectively, with 27 bases between them. CDR1 is MGHRA, CDR2 YSYEKL, per germline. This CDR3 has 17 amino acids. The CDR3 is CASSISGHTSRGEKLFF. The CDR3 bases are TGCGCCAGCTCTATATCGGGCCACACTTCTCGGGGGGAAAAACTGTTTTTT.

This clone was observed once. The chain uses TRBV6-6 and TRBJ2-7; 7 nucleotides align to TRBD2. The CDR3 is 13 amino acids. The germline gives CDR1 MNHNY, CDR2 SVGAGI (reference sequence). V lost 7 bases to trimming and J lost 1 base; unmatched junction nucleotides: 4. The chain's CDR3 is CASTAGESYEQYF. The CDR3 DNA sequence: TGTGCCAGCACCGCGGGAGAATCCTACGAGCAGTACTTC.

This clone appeared a few times. The chain is built from TRBV7-9 and TRBJ1-6; unclear D gene. CDR1 and CDR2 (germline): SEHNR, FQNEAQ (reference sequence). V was shortened by 4 bases and J by 6 bases, with 13 bases between the two germline ends. The CDR3 loop spans 15 amino acids. CDR3 coding DNA: TGTGCCAGCAGCTACACCACCGTTCGTAATTCACCCCTCCACTTT. Amino acid sequence: CASSYTTVRNSPLHF.

As DNA, the CDR3 is TGTGCCAGCAGTTTAGCGGGGGGCACAGATACGCAGTATTTT. Translation: CASSLAGGTDTQYF. The V and J genes are TRBV6-6 and TRBJ2-3, with 9 bases matching TRBD2. The CDR3 is made up of 14 amino acids. V was pared by 4 bases and J by 1 base, with 0 bases of the junction left unmatched. From germline, CDR1 is MNHNY and CDR2 SVGAGI (reference sequence).

This clone was observed a few times. The chain employs TRBV30 and TRBJ1-2; no definite D call. Per germline, CDR1 GTSNPN and CDR2 SVGIG (reference sequence). V was pared by 0 bases and J by 4 bases, with 6 bases between. The CDR3 runs 12 residues. CDR3 region: CAWSVQLYGYTF. The CDR3 region has the DNA TGTGCCTGGAGTGTACAGCTCTATGGCTACACCTTC. Full variable domain (rest looked up from reference TRBV30 and TRBJ1-2): SQTIHQWPATLVQPVGSPLSLECTVEGTSNPNLYWYRQAAGRGLQLLFYSVGIGQISSEVPQNLSASRPQDRQFILSSKKLLLSDSGFYLCAWSVQLYGYTFGSGTRLTVV.

As DNA, the CDR3 is TGTGCCATCAGTGATGGACAGGGATTCGGAGCTTTCTTT. Its protein product is CAISDGQGFGAFF. This chain joins TRBV10-3 and TRBJ1-1, with 8 bases that match TRBD1. V trimming: 3 bases; J trimming: 10 bases; junction bases outside the gene matches: 7. The CDR3 totals 13 residues. CDR1 is ENHRY and CDR2 is SYGVKD in the germline V gene.